This TCR beta chain was observed in a study of blood T cell repertoires in COVID-19. Across the study: Acute-phase and convalescent COVID-19 samples originated in the United States, Italy and Spain. T cells, B-cell-depleted T cells, or PBMCs supplied cDNA or gDNA.

The Seattle patients, enrolled during active infection, were followed longitudinally. Study processing details: Estimates of nucleated cell counts were drawn from the amplification of reference gene primers. Data came from immunoSEQ multiplex PCR; TCRdb stores just in-frame clones and leaves some out. From that table come the V and J calls and clone size; the DNA was used to work out D and trimming. The sample records fewer than 300,000 clones, 75% to 95% being singletons. The CDR3 runs to 14 residues. V lost 9 bases to trimming and J lost 2 bases, with 14 bases between them. Germline V CDR1 and CDR2: MDHEN, SYDVKM.

This chain links TRBV28 with TRBJ1-5; D gene ambiguous. The TCR comes from a person aged 18-29 years with COVID-19, enrolled during active disease. The sequenced material came from peripheral blood. The CDR3 nucleotides read TGTGCCAGTTTGACTGAGATCGGCAATCAGCCCCAGCATTTT. Encoded protein: CASLTEIGNQPQHF.